This T cell receptor (beta chain) was identified during a study of vaccination and CD4 T cells after COVID-19. Treatment reported: roughly nine-day PBMC culture with coronavirus spike peptide pools or control peptides (ViraFEST assay). The collection of CD4+ T cells from the unexposed donor took place before the COVID-19 pandemic (2011-2018). With the Oncomine TCR Beta short-read assay, DNA from cultured CD4+ T cells was sequenced. CD4+ T cells were cultured, and genomic DNA was extracted from them. TCRdb reanalysed the PCR reads using MiXCR and keeps one entry per CDR3 protein. The sample lists just over 7,500 distinct CDR3 sequences, roughly 29% seen once, with roughly an eighth in the top ten. The junction had 3 bases not matched to a gene; V was cut back by 3 bases and J by 8 bases. The CDR3 contains 12 residues. Germline CDR1 reads DFQATT; CDR2 reads SNEGSKA (reference sequence). In its sample, this clonotype was seen a few times. Its antigen is as yet unknown.

The gene calls are TRBV20-1 and TRBJ2-1; 8 nucleotides match TRBD2. The sequencing input was CD4+ T cells from blood, cultured in vitro. The origin of this receptor is a human donor in good health. The CDR3, as DNA: TGCAGTGCTAGCGGGGGGGGCGATGAGCAGTTCTTC. Its translation: CSASGGGDEQFF.